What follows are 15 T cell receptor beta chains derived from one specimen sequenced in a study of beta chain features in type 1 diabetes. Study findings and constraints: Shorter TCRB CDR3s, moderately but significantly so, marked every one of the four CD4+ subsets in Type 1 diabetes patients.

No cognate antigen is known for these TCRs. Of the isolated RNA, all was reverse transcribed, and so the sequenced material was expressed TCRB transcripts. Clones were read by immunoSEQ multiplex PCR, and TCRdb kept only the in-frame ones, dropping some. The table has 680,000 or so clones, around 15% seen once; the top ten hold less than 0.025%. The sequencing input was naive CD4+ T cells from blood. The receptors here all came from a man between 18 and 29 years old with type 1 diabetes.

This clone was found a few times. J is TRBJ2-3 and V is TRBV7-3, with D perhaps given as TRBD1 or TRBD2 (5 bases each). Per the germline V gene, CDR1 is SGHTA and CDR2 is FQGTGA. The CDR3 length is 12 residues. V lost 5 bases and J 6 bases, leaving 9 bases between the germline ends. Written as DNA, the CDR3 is TGTGCCAGCAGCCCGGGGCCTGATACGCAGTATTTT. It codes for CASSPGPDTQYF.

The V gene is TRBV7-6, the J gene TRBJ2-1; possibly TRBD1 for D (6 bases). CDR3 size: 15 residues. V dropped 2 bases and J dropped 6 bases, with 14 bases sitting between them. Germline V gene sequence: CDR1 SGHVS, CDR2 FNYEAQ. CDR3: CASSLLNRVSNEQFF. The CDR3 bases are TGTGCCAGCAGCTTACTTAACAGGGTAAGCAATGAGCAGTTCTTC. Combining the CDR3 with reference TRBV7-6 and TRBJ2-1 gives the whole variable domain GAGVSQSPRYKVTKRGQDVALRCDPISGHVSLYWYRQALGQGPEFLTYFNYEAQQDKSGLPNDRFSAERPEGSISTLTIQRTEQRDSAMYRCASSLLNRVSNEQFFGPGTRLTVL.

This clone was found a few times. The CDR3 region has the DNA TGTGCCAGCGTCCAGGGGGGGTTATTCAATGAGCAGTTCTTC. Its protein product is CASVQGGLFNEQFF. This chain connects TRBV2 to TRBJ2-1, with D perhaps assigned TRBD1 or TRBD2 (7 bases each). The V end was cut by 8 bases, the J end by 6 bases, with 17 bases between. Germline V gives CDR1 SNHLY, CDR2 FYNNEI. The CDR3 spans 14 residues.

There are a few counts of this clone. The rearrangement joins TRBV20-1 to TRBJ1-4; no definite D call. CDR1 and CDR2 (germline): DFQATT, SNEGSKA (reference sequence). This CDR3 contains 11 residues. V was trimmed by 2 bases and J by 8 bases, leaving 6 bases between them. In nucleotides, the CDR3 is TGCAGTGCTAGACCCAGGGAAAAACTGTTTTTT. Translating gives CSARPREKLFF.

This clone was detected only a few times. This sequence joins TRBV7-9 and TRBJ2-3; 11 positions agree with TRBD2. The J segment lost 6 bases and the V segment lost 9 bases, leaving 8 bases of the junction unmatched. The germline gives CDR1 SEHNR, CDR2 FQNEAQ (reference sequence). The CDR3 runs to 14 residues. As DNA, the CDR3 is TGTGCCAGTACGACTAGCGGGGTTTCGGATACGCAGTATTTT. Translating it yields CASTTSGVSDTQYF.

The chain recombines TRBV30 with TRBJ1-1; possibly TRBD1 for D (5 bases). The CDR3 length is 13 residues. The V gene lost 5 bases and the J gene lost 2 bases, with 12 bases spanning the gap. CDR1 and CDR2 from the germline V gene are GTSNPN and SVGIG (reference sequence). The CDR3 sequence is CAWGGGPNTEAFF. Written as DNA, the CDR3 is TGTGCCTGGGGGGGTGGACCCAACACTGAAGCTTTCTTT. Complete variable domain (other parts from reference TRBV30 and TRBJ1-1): SQTIHQWPATLVQPVGSPLSLECTVEGTSNPNLYWYRQAAGRGLQLLFYSVGIGQISSEVPQNLSASRPQDRQFILSSKKLLLSDSGFYLCAWGGGPNTEAFFGQGTRLTVV.

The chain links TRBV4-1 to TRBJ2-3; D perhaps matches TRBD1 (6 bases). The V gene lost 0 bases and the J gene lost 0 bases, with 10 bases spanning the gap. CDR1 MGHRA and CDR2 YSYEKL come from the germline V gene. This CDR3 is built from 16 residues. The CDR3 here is CASSQDNTGSTDTQYF. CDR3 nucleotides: TGCGCCAGCAGCCAAGATAACACAGGGAGCACAGATACGCAGTATTTT.

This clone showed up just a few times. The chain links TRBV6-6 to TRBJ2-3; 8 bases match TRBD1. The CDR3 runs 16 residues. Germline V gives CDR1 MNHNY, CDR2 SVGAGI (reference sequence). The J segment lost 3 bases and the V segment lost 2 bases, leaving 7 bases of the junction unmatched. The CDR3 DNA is TGTGCCAGCAGTTACCCGCCTGGACAGGGAACAGATACGCAGTATTTT. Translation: CASSYPPGQGTDTQYF.

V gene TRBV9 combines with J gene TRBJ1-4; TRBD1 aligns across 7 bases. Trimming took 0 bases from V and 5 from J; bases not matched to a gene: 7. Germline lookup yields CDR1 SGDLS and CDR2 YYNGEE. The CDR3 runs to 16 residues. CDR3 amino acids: CASSVAGGQTNEKLFF. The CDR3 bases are TGTGCCAGCAGCGTAGCAGGGGGACAGACGAATGAAAAACTGTTTTTT.

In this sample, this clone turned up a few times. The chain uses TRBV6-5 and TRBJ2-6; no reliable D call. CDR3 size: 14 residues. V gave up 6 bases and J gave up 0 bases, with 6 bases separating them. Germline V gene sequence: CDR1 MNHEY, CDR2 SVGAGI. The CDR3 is CASSPNSGANVLTF. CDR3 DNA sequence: TGTGCCAGCAGCCCCAACTCTGGGGCCAACGTCCTGACTTTC.

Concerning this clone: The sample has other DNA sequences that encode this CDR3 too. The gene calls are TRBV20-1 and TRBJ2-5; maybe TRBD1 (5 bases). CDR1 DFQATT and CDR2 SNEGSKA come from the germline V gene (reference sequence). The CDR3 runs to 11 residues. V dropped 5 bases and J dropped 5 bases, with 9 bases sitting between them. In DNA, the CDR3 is TGCAGTGCTGGAAAGGGGGAGACCCAGTACTTC. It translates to CSAGKGETQYF.

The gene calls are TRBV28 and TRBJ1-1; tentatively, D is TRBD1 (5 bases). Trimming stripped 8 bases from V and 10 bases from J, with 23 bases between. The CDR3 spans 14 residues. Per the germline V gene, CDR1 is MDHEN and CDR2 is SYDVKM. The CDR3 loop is CASETRGSPRSAFF. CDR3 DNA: TGTGCCAGCGAAACACGGGGGAGCCCTAGATCAGCTTTCTTT. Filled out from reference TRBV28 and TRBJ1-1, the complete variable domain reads DVKVTQSSRYLVKRTGEKVFLECVQDMDHENMFWYRQDPGLGLRLIYFSYDVKMKEKGDIPEGYSVSREKKERFSLILESASTNQTSMYLCASETRGSPRSAFFGQGTRLTVV.

CDR3 coding DNA: TGCAGCGTTCCTCTCCCCGGGACACCGGAGTTGAACACTGAAGCTTTCTTT. Its translation is CSVPLPGTPELNTEAFF. V is TRBV29-1 and J is TRBJ1-1; perhaps TRBD1 as D (6 bases). The V and J ends lost 5 bases and 0 bases respectively, with 22 bases between them. This CDR3 has 17 residues. Germline CDR1 is SQVTM and CDR2 is ANQGSEA.

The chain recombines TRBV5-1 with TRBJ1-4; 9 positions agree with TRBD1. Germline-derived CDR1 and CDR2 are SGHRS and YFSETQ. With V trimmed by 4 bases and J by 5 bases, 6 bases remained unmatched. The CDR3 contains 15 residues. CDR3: CASSPMDRGNEKLFF. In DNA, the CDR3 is TGCGCCAGCAGCCCAATGGACAGGGGAAATGAAAAACTGTTTTTT.

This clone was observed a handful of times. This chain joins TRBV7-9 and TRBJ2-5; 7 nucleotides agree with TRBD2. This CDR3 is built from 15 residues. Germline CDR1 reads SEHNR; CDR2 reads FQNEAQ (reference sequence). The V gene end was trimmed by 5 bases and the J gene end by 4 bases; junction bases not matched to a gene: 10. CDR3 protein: CASSLRTSERETQYF. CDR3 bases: TGTGCCAGCAGCCTCAGGACTAGTGAAAGAGAGACCCAGTACTTC.